The 18 T cell receptor beta chains listed next were all sequenced from one sample in a study of vaccination effects on CD4 cells after COVID-19. Peptide-pool stimulation followed by sequencing identified expanded antigen-specific CD4+ clonotypes in the ViraFEST assay. CD4+ T cells were isolated after about nine days of culture. Nucleocapsid antibodies were negative in the vaccine recipients, who had never had SARS-CoV-2 infection. Their antigens remain unidentified. The repertoire was sequenced with immunoSEQ multiplex PCR; TCRdb's copy has only in-frame clones and lacks some. The table has roughly 45,000 clones, around 78% seen once. This sample comprised CD4+ T cells from PBMCs cultured with SARS-CoV-2 spike peptides, obtained before COVID-19 vaccination. The receptors derive from a human donor who received a COVID-19 vaccine.

The CDR3 nucleotides read TGTGCCAGCAGATCGCACGGAGGGGATTCACCCCTCCACTTT. Encoded protein: CASRSHGGDSPLHF. This chain joins TRBV3-1 (or the pseudogene TRBV3-2) and TRBJ1-6, with TRBD1 as a possible D gene (5 bases). V gave up 6 bases and J gave up 8 bases, with 14 bases separating them. Germline V gives CDR1 LGHDT, CDR2 YNNKEL (reference sequence). The CDR3 length is 14 residues.

Relative to its sample, this clone is medium-sized. V is TRBV7-2 and J is TRBJ2-1; 8 bases are shared with TRBD2. Germline CDR1 SGHTA, CDR2 FQGNSA. After removal of 6 bases from V and 4 bases from J, the junction contained 8 bases not matched to a gene. The CDR3 runs to 15 residues. CDR3: CASSRDGGAYNEQFF. In DNA, the CDR3 is TGTGCCAGCAGTCGAGACGGGGGGGCGTACAATGAGCAGTTCTTC.

The chain couples TRBV6-2 or TRBV6-3 to TRBJ2-3, with 8 positions matching TRBD2. The CDR3 extends over 16 amino acids. Germline CDR1 reads MNHEY; CDR2 reads SVGEGT. After removal of 0 bases from V and 7 bases from J, the junction contained 9 bases not matched to a gene. Written as DNA, the CDR3 is TGTGCCAGCAGTTACTCGGGGCGGGGGGCTGCTAATACGCAGTATTTT. Translated: CASSYSGRGAANTQYF.

The chain is built from TRBV18 and TRBJ2-2, with D perhaps TRBD2 (6 bases). The V gene's germline CDR1 is KGHSH and CDR2 LQKENI. Trimming stripped 3 bases from V and 1 base from J, with 6 bases between. The CDR3 runs to 14 residues. The CDR3 DNA reads TGTGCCAGCTCACCGGGGGGGAACACCGGGGAGCTGTTTTTT. The encoded protein is CASSPGGNTGELFF.

V usage is TRBV18 and J usage is TRBJ1-5; tentatively, D is TRBD1 (6 bases). Germline CDR1 reads KGHSH; CDR2 reads LQKENI. Deletions cut 3 bases from V and 5 bases from J, with 11 bases between. This CDR3 has 14 residues. CDR3 coding DNA: TGTGCCAGCTCACCCCGGGACATGTATCAGCCCCAGCATTTT. Its protein is CASSPRDMYQPQHF.

This clone has a handful of counts. The chain couples TRBV5-1 to TRBJ2-6; maybe TRBD1 (5 bases). CDR1 SGHRS and CDR2 YFSETQ come from the germline V gene. The CDR3 extends over 16 amino acids. V dropped 4 bases and J dropped 0 bases, with 11 bases sitting between them. CDR3 residues: CASSNRPSSGANVLTF. For the CDR3, the DNA is TGCGCCAGCAGCAACAGGCCTAGCTCTGGGGCCAACGTCCTGACTTTC.

The chain links TRBV7-9 to TRBJ1-6; D might be TRBD1 (5 bases). The CDR3 spans 16 residues. V gave up 5 bases and J gave up 14 bases, with 25 bases separating them. The germline V gene encodes CDR1 SEHNR and CDR2 FQNEAQ (reference sequence). This CDR3 reads CASSPEPLRELRTLHF. In DNA, the CDR3 is TGTGCCAGCAGCCCGGAGCCCCTCAGGGAACTCCGTACCCTCCACTTT.

Details on this clone: A read error may produce the germline difference seen at one junction end. The chain is built from TRBV28 and TRBJ2-1; D may match TRBD1 or TRBD2 (5 bases each). Germline V gene data show CDR1 as MDHEN and CDR2 as SYDVKM. The CDR3 runs to 12 residues. CDR3 amino acids: CATRSGTNNLVF. In DNA form, the CDR3 reads TGTGCCACCCGGTCCGGGACCAATAATTTGGTCTTC.

V and J are TRBV9 and TRBJ2-1, with 10 bases aligning to TRBD2. The CDR3 runs to 17 residues. Trimming cost V 4 bases and J 7 bases; bases outside gene matches: 14. Looked up from germline, CDR1 is SGDLS and CDR2 is YYNGEE. CDR3 sequence reads: CASSFRYGASGGNEQFF. The DNA for the CDR3 is TGTGCCAGCAGCTTCCGCTATGGGGCTAGCGGGGGTAATGAGCAGTTCTTC.

The rearrangement joins TRBV5-1 to TRBJ1-6; D is unresolved. V shed 0 bases and J shed 4 bases, with 5 bases lying between them. The CDR3 totals 14 residues. The germline CDR1 and CDR2 sequences are SGHRS and YFSETQ. The CDR3 is CASSLDRYNSPLHF. The CDR3 coding sequence is TGCGCCAGCAGCTTGGACAGATATAATTCACCCCTCCACTTT.

The chain has TRBV5-1 and TRBJ2-1, with D hard to call. Germline assignment: CDR1 SGHRS and CDR2 YFSETQ. V was shortened by 0 bases and J by 4 bases, with 11 bases between the two germline ends. The CDR3 length is 15 residues. The DNA for the CDR3 is TGCGCCAGCAGCTTGGAATGGCAGAATTACAATGAGCAGTTCTTC. Protein sequence: CASSLEWQNYNEQFF.

The chain employs TRBV9 and TRBJ1-6, with TRBD1 matching over 7 bases. Germline values: CDR1 SGDLS, CDR2 YYNGEE. V shed 0 bases and J 7 bases; nucleotides not matched to a gene: 4. The CDR3 length is 15 residues. The CDR3 DNA follows: TGTGCCAGCAGCGTAGCACCGGGACAGAATTCACCCCTCCACTTT. Translated, it gives CASSVAPGQNSPLHF.

V usage is TRBV19 and J usage is TRBJ2-5; D not certain. The CDR3 consists of 16 residues. Germline values: CDR1 LNHDA, CDR2 SQIVND (reference sequence). The ends were cut back, 5 bases at V and 2 bases at J, with 18 bases in the middle. CDR3 loop: CASSLLLWQNQETQYF. DNA of the CDR3: TGTGCCAGTAGTTTGTTACTGTGGCAGAATCAAGAGACCCAGTACTTC.

This clone was detected a few times. The V gene is TRBV5-1, the J gene TRBJ2-6; unclear D gene. CDR1 SGHRS and CDR2 YFSETQ come from the germline V gene. The CDR3 has 15 residues. Trimming shortened V by 1 base and J by 0 bases, and 5 bases separated the two germline ends. CDR3 protein: CASSLLPSGANVLTF. Written as DNA, the CDR3 is TGCGCCAGCAGCTTGCTGCCCTCTGGGGCCAACGTCCTGACTTTC.

V usage is TRBV4-2 and J usage is TRBJ1-1; a weak D match, TRBD1 (6 bases). The V gene's germline CDR1 is LGHNA and CDR2 YNFKEQ. The germline V and J ends were trimmed by 2 bases and 4 bases, with 11 bases remaining between them. This CDR3 has 14 amino acids. The CDR3 region is CASSQLGGGTEAFF. DNA for the CDR3: TGTGCCAGCAGCCAATTGGGAGGGGGCACTGAAGCTTTCTTT.

The V call is TRBV11-2, the J call TRBJ1-1; 8 positions match TRBD1. The CDR3 is made up of 14 amino acids. Germline V CDR1 and CDR2: SGHAT, FQNNGV. Unmatched junction bases numbered 12, after V lost 4 bases and J lost 11 bases. For the CDR3, the DNA is TGTGCCAGCAGCTCGACAGGGGATAAGAGTGGGGCTTTCTTT. This sequence encodes CASSSTGDKSGAFF.

V is TRBV18 and J is TRBJ2-3, with 10 positions matching TRBD2. Per the germline V gene, CDR1 is KGHSH and CDR2 is LQKENI. This CDR3 contains 16 residues. With V trimmed by 3 bases and J by 4 bases, 7 bases remained unmatched. The CDR3 DNA reads TGTGCCAGCTCACCTCGAGCGGGGGGGCCCGCAGATACGCAGTATTTT. Translating it yields CASSPRAGGPADTQYF.

The rearrangement joins TRBV7-8 to TRBJ2-2; D remains unclear. The V end was cut by 4 bases, the J end by 1 base, with 13 bases between. CDR1 SGHVS and CDR2 FQNEAQ come from the germline V gene. The CDR3 spans 16 residues. The CDR3: CASSSRPRVNTGELFF. CDR3 sequence (DNA): TGTGCCAGCAGCTCACGGCCACGAGTGAACACCGGGGAGCTGTTTTTT.